Sequencing of this T cell receptor (beta chain) was carried out in a study of shared clonotypes between healthy human individuals. Germline V gene lookup returns CDR1 SEHNR and CDR2 FQNEAQ (reference sequence). V gave up 5 bases and J gave up 9 bases, with 23 bases separating them. This CDR3 is 15 amino acids long. As regards this clone: The antigen remains unidentified.

Findings and limits, study-wide: Depth was large, yet rarefaction showed that sorted-subset sequencing was incomplete. Between a few donors, naive CD4 clonotypes were shared at a level of approximately 5%. A generally larger estimated richness was seen in naive subsets than in memory subsets. A limitation of the genetic and exposure-history diversity represented arose from few donors.

Method: immunoSEQ multiplex PCR; TCRdb's copy keeps in-frame clones and lacks some. The table includes 2,500,000 or so clones, about 90% detected once. Sequences were obtained from naive CD4+ T cells from PBMCs. As to subset: CD45RA+ positively selected. This clonotype originated in a young man in good health. Some clones in this sample may be carry-over from other donors' samples. The V call is TRBV7-9, the J call TRBJ2-7; D perhaps matches TRBD2 (6 bases). The CDR3 DNA follows: TGTGCCAGCAGCCCCCATGGCGGGGCCCCTAGGTCGCAGTACTTC. Translation gives CASSPHGGAPRSQYF.